This T cell receptor (beta chain) stems from a study of T cells in Graves' hyperthyroidism and ophthalmopathy. Exclusion followed for patients with uncontrolled infection, other autoimmune disease, pregnancy or lactation. TCR beta CDR3 regions were amplified from RNA. In the first-round RT-PCR of the TCR CDR3, the HTBI primer set was used. From the multiplex PCR reads, TCRdb called clonotypes with MiXCR, one entry per CDR3 protein. The profile covers about 570,000 distinct CDR3 sequences, with around 42% appearing a single time and around 20% taken by the ten largest. As regards this clonotype: The junction departs from germline at one end; a sequencing error may be responsible.

CDR3 length: 18 amino acids. Germline CDR1 ENHRY, CDR2 SYGVKD. The TCR was taken from an adult woman with Graves' disease, either hyperthyroidism or ophthalmopathy (not recorded which). V is TRBV10-3 and J is TRBJ1-3, with TRBD1 as a possible D gene (6 bases). Sequenced sample: peripheral blood or thyroid tissue (not recorded which). The CDR3 reads CAISDAPGADTGERRLDF. The DNA for the CDR3 is TGTGCCATCAGTGACGCCCCAGGGGCGGACACCGGGGAGAGGCGCCTGGATTTT.